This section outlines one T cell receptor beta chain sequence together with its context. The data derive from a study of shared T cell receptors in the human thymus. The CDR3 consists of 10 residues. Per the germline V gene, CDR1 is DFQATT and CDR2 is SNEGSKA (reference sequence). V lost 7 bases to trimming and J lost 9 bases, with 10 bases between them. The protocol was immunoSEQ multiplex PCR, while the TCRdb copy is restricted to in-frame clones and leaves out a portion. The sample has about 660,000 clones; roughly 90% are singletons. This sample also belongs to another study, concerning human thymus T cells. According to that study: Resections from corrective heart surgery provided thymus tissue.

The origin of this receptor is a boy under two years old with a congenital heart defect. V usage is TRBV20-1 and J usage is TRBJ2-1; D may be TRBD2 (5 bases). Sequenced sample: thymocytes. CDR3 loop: CSGERGEQFF. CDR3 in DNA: TGCAGTGGTGAACGGGGTGAGCAGTTCTTC.